The subject of this entry is one T cell receptor (beta chain). The target antigen is unknown. Method: immunoSEQ multiplex PCR; TCRdb's copy keeps in-frame clones and lacks some. The data show fewer than 85,000 clones, roughly 84% seen once. The ends lost 5 bases at V and 2 bases at J; junction bases unmatched: 10. Germline CDR1 is PRHDT and CDR2 is FYEKMQ (reference sequence). This CDR3 is 18 amino acids long. This record comes from a study of OX40 agonist ivuxolimab in advanced cancers. Overall study results and limits: CD4+ and CD8+ T cells in blood underwent clonal expansion by week 6 at 0.1 to 3.0 mg/kg. On average, a greater number of expanded clones characterised CD8+ T cells relative to CD4+.

The chain carries TRBV13 and TRBJ2-1, with 12 bases aligning to TRBD2. The clonotype originates from an adult with an advanced solid tumor such as melanoma, head and neck, liver or kidney cancer. Specimen: CD4+ or CD8+ T cells sorted from blood, collected in a trial of the OX40 agonist ivuxolimab. CDR3 sequence: CASSRTSGTGGTYNEQFF. CDR3 coding DNA: TGTGCCAGCAGCCGGACTAGCGGGACTGGAGGAACCTACAATGAGCAGTTCTTC.